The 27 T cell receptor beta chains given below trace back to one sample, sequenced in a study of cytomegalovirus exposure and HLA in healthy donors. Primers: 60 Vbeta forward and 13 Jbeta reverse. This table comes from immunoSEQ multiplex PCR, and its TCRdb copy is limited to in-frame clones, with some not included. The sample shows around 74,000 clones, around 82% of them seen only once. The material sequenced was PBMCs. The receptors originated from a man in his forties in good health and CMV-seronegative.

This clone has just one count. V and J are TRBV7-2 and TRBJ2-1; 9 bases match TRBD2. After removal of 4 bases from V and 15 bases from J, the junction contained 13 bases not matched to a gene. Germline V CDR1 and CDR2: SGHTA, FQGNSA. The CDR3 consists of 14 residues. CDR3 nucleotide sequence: TGTGCCAGCAGCTCCCCCATCGCGGGGGGGCCGGGGTTCTTC. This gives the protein CASSSPIAGGPGFF.

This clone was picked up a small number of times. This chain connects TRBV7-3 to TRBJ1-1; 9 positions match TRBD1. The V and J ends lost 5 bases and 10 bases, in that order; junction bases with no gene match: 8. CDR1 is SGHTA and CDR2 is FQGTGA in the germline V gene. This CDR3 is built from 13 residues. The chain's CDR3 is CASSPGTGNPAFF. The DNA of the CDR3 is TGTGCCAGCAGCCCCGGGACAGGGAATCCAGCTTTCTTT.

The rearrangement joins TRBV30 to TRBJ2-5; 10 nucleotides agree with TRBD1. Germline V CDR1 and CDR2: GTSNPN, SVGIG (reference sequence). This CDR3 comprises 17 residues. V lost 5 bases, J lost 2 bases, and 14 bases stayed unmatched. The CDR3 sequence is CAWGGQGFNPRQETQYF. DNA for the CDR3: TGTGCCTGGGGGGGACAGGGGTTTAACCCTAGACAAGAGACCCAGTACTTC.

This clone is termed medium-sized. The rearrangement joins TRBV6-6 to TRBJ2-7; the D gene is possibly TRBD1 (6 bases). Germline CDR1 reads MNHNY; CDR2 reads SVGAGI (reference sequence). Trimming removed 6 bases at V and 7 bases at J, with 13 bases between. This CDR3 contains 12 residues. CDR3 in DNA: TGTGCCAGCAGCTACAGGGCGGGTGAGCAGTACTTC. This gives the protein CASSYRAGEQYF.

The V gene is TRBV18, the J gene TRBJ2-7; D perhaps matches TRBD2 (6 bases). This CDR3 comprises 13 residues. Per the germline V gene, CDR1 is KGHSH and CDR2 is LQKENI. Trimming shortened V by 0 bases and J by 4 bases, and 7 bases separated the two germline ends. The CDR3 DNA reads TGTGCCAGCTCACCACCGCGGGGATACGAGCAGTACTTC. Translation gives CASSPPRGYEQYF.

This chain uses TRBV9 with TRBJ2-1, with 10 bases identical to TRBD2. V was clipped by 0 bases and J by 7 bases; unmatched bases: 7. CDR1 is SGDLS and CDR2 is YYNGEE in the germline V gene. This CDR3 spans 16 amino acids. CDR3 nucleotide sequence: TGTGCCAGCAGCGTAGGAGGACTAGCGGAACTGAATGAGCAGTTCTTC. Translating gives CASSVGGLAELNEQFF.

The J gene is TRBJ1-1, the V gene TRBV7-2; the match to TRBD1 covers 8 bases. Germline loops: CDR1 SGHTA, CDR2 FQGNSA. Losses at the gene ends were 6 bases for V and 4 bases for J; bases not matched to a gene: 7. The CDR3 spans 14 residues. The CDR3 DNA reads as TGTGCCAGCAGGTCCGACAGGGGAGGCACTGAAGCTTTCTTT. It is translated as CASRSDRGGTEAFF.

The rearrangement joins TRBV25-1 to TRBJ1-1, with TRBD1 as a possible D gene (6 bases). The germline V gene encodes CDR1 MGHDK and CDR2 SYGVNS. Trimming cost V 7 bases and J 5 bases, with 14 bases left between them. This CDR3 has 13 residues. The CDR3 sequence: CASTEGRGTEAFF. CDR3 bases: TGTGCCAGCACCGAGGGTAGGGGGACTGAAGCTTTCTTT. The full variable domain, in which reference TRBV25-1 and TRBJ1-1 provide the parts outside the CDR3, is EADIYQTPRYLVIGTGKKITLECSQTMGHDKMYWYQQDPGMELHLIHYSYGVNSTEKGDLSSESTVSRIRTEHFPLTLESARPSHTSQYLCASTEGRGTEAFFGQGTRLTVV.

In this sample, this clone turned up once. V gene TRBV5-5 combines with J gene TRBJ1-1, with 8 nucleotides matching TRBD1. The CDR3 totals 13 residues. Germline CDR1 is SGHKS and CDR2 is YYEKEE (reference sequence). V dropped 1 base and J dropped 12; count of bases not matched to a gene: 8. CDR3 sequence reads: CASSLLETGASFF. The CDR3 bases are TGTGCCAGCAGCTTGTTAGAGACAGGGGCGTCTTTCTTT.

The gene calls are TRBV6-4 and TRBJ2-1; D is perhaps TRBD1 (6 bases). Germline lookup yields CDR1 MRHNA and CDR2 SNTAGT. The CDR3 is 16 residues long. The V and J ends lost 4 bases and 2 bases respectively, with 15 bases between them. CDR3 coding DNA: TGTGCCAGCAGTGGACAGGCCGGGCCAGCCTACAATGAGCAGTTCTTC. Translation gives CASSGQAGPAYNEQFF.

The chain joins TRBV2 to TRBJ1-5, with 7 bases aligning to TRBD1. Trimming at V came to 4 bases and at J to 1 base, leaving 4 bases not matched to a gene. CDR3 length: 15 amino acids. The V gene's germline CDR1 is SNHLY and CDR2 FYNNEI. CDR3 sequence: CASSGGTASNQPQHF. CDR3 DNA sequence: TGTGCCAGCAGTGGCGGGACAGCCAGCAATCAGCCCCAGCATTTT.

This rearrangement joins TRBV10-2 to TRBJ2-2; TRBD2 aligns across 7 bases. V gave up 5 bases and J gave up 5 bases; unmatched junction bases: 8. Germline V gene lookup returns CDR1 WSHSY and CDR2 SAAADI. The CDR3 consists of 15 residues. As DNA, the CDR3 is TGCGCCAGCAGTTGGGGGAGGGCGGGTACCGGGGAGCTGTTTTTT. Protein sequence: CASSWGRAGTGELFF.

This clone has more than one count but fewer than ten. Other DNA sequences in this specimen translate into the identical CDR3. CDR3 in amino acids: CASSQAGQNNEKLFF. DNA for the CDR3: TGCGCCAGCAGTCAGGCCGGACAGAATAATGAAAAACTGTTTTTT. The chain combines TRBV4-1 with TRBJ1-4; the D gene is possibly TRBD1 (6 bases). Germline loops: CDR1 MGHRA, CDR2 YSYEKL. Trimming removed 6 bases from V and 4 bases from J, with 15 bases in between. This CDR3 is built from 15 residues.

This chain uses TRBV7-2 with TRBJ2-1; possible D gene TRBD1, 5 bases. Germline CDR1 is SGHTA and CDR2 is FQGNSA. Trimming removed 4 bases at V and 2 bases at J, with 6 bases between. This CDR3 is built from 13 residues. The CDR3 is CASSSDTYNEQFF. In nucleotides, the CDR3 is TGTGCCAGCAGCTCGGACACCTACAATGAGCAGTTCTTC.

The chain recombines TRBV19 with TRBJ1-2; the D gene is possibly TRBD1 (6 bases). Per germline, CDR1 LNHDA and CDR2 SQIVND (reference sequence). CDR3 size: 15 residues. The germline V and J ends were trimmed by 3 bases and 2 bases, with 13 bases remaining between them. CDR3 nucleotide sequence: TGTGCCAGTAGTATTATAGGGACAAAAAACTATGGCTACACCTTC. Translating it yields CASSIIGTKNYGYTF.

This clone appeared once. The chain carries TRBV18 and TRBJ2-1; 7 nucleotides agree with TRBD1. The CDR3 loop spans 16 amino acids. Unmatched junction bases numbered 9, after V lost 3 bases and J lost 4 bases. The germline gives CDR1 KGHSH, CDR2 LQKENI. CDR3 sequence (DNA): TGTGCCAGCTCACCCCTGACAGGGATTATTTACAATGAGCAGTTCTTC. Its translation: CASSPLTGIIYNEQFF.

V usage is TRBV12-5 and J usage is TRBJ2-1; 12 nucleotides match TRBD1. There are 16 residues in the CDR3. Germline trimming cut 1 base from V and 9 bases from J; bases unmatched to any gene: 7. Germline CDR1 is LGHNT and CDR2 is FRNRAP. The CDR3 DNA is TGTGCTAGTGGTTTGGACCCGGGACAGGGGGCTTCTGAGCAGTTCTTC. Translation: CASGLDPGQGASEQFF.

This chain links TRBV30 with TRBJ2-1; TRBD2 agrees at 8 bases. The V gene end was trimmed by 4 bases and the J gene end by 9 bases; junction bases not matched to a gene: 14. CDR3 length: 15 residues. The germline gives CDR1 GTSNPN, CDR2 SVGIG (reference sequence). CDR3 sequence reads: CAWMRAGASTSEQFF. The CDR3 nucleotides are TGTGCCTGGATGAGAGCGGGAGCTTCAACGAGTGAGCAGTTCTTC.

Here the CDR3 DNA reads TGCGCCAGCAGTTCCGGCCGAAAAAGGGGATCACCCCTCCACTTT. This gives the protein CASSSGRKRGSPLHF. This chain connects TRBV23-1 to TRBJ1-6, with D maybe TRBD1 (5 bases). TRBV23-1 belongs to the ORF category, with a function that is uncertain. V was trimmed by 5 bases and J by 10 bases, leaving 18 bases between them. The CDR3 is 15 amino acids.

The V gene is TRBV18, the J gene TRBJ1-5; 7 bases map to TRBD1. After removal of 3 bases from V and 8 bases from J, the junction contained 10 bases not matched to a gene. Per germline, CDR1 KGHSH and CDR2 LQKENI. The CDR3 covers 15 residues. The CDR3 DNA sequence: TGTGCCAGCTCACCCCTGGCTGGAGGGGGCAAGCCCCAGCATTTT. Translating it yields CASSPLAGGGKPQHF.

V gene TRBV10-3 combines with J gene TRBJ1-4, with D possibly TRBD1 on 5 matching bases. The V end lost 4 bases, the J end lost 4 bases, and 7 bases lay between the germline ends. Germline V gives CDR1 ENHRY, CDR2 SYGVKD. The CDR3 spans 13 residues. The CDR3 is CAISGQINEKLFF. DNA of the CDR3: TGTGCCATCAGTGGACAGATTAATGAAAAACTGTTTTTT.

CDR3 protein: CASSRGWGTGELFF. The CDR3 DNA reads TGCGCCAGCAGCCGAGGGTGGGGCACCGGGGAGCTGTTTTTT. The chain carries TRBV4-1 and TRBJ2-2; maybe TRBD2 (5 bases). Between the trimmed V and J ends, which lost 4 bases and 4 bases, there was a span of 10 bases. Germline values: CDR1 MGHRA, CDR2 YSYEKL. CDR3 length: 14 amino acids.

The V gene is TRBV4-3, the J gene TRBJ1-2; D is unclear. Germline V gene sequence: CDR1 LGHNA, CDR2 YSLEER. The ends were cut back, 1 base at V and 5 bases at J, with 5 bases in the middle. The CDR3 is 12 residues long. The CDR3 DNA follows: TGCGCCAGCAGCCAAGCCGGGTATGGCTACACCTTC. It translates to CASSQAGYGYTF.

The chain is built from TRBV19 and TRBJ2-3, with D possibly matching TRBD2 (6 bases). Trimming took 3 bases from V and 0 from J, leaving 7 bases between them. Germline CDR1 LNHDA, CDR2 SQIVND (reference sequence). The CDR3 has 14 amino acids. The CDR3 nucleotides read TGTGCCAGTAGTATCCGGGGGAGCACAGATACGCAGTATTTT. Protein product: CASSIRGSTDTQYF.

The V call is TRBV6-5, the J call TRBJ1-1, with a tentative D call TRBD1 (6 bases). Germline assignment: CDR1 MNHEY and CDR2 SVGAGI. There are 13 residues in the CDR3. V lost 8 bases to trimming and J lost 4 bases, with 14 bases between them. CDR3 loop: CASRAGARTEAFF. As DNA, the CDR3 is TGTGCCAGCCGCGCAGGGGCTCGCACTGAAGCTTTCTTT.

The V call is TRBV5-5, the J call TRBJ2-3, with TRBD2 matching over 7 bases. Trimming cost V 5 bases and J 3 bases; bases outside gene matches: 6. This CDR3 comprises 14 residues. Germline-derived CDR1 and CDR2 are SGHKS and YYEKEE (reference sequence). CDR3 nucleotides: TGTGCCAGCAGTTTGAGACTAGCTACAGATACGCAGTATTTT. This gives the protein CASSLRLATDTQYF. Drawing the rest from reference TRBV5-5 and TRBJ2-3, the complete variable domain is DAGVTQSPTHLIKTRGQQVTLRCSPISGHKSVSWYQQVLGQGPQFIFQYYEKEERGRGNFPDRFSARQFPNYSSELNVNALLLGDSALYLCASSLRLATDTQYFGPGTRLTVL.

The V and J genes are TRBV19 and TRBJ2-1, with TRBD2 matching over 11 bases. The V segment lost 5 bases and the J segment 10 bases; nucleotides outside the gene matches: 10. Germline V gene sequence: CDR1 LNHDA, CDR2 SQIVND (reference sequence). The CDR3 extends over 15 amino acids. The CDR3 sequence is CASSSSGGSIWEQFF. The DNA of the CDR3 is TGTGCCAGTAGTTCTAGCGGGGGGTCAATATGGGAGCAGTTCTTC.